A selection of T cell receptor beta chains follows, all from one sample in a study of glioma-infiltrating T cells after dendritic cell vaccination. Assay used: immunoSEQ multiplex PCR; TCRdb lists only in-frame clones, some missing. The table lists some 100,000 clones, about 79% of them singletons. The sample in question was blood, obtained before dendritic cell vaccination. These receptors were taken from a human donor with glioblastoma. CDR3s leave out the opening cysteine and the closing phenylalanine or tryptophan. Each record gives: J gene, CDR3 length, V gene, clone size, CDR3 protein. Part of the rows lack a size; the others show once, few, many or a class for expanded clones.

TRBJ2-1	14	TRBV19	.	ASSMPRTSGNNEQF
TRBJ1-2	13	TRBV9	.	ASSVEVGGNYGYT
TRBJ2-7	12	TRBV2	.	ASSDGRGAYEQY
TRBJ1-2	12	TRBV19	.	ASSPRTVNYGYT
TRBJ2-2	13	TRBV2	.	ASSRGTGNTGELF
TRBJ1-1	13	TRBV5-1	.	ASSLEGFLSTEAF
TRBJ1-4	13	TRBV10-3	many	AISRMTGSNEKLF
TRBJ2-7	11	TRBV6-6	.	ASIGGVSYEQY
TRBJ2-7	11	TRBV4-1	.	ASSQSGFYEQY
TRBJ1-5	12	TRBV10-3	few	AISGGQGDQPQH
.	14	TRBV5-1	.	ASSYLTGDPGYEQY
TRBJ2-5	11	TRBV2	.	ASRQTSGETQY